This section outlines one TCR beta chain sequence together with its context. Profiled with immunoSEQ multiplex PCR; TCRdb holds only in-frame clones, not every one. The table includes almost 200,000 clones, approximately 88% detected once. This record belongs to a study of blood T cell repertoires in COVID-19. Clinical history as reported by participants underpinned cohort assignment. Donors in Cohort 3 counted as recovered after two negative PCRs, clearance, or symptom resolution. Trimming cost V 3 bases and J 6 bases; bases outside gene matches: 4. This CDR3 is 14 amino acids long. From germline, CDR1 is MDHEN and CDR2 SYDVKM.

The sequence was collected from a woman between 18 and 29 years old who had recovered from COVID-19. Sequenced sample: PBMCs or T cells enriched from blood (not recorded which). V is TRBV28 and J is TRBJ2-1; TRBD2 agrees at 8 bases. The CDR3 DNA reads TGTGCCAGCAGTTTTCCGGGGGGGCCCAATGAGCAGTTCTTC. Translation: CASSFPGGPNEQFF.